The rows below give T cell receptor beta chains drawn from one sample of a study of T cells in localized non-small cell lung cancer. Some clones are missing from TCRdb's copy, which holds only in-frame ones; the method was immunoSEQ multiplex PCR. Of approximately 47,000 clones in the sample, more than 85% were seen once. The sequencing here drew on PBMCs, taken before any cancer treatment. These receptors originate from a man aged 40 to 69 with stage II lung adenocarcinoma. CDR3s include the opening cysteine and the closing phenylalanine or tryptophan. The order of the fields is clone size, D gene, J gene, V gene, CDR3 DNA, CDR3 protein. D genes are given only for firm matches. Clone size is not always given. Where it is, it says once, few, many or a class for expanded clones.

clone size: .
D gene: .
J gene: TRBJ1-1
V gene: TRBV5-4
CDR3 DNA: TGTGCCAGCAGGGAGAGGAACGGCATGAACACTGAAGCTTTCTTT
CDR3 protein: CASRERNGMNTEAFF

clone size: .
D gene: TRBD2
J gene: TRBJ2-7
V gene: TRBV29-1
CDR3 DNA: TGCAGCGTTGTGGGGGGGAACTCCTACGAGCAGTACTTC
CDR3 protein: CSVVGGNSYEQYF

clone size: .
D gene: .
J gene: TRBJ2-3
V gene: TRBV7-2
CDR3 DNA: TGTGCCAGCAGCCCAGTGGGGTCTACAGATACGCAGTATTTT
CDR3 protein: CASSPVGSTDTQYF

clone size: .
D gene: .
J gene: TRBJ1-2
V gene: TRBV6-1
CDR3 DNA: TGTGCCAGCAGTGAAGGGGGGTGGCCCGCTTACTATGGCTACACCTTC
CDR3 protein: CASSEGGWPAYYGYTF

clone size: .
D gene: .
J gene: TRBJ1-3
V gene: TRBV19
CDR3 DNA: TGTGCCAGTAGTATAAACGAGTACGGCGGAAACACCATATATTTT
CDR3 protein: CASSINEYGGNTIYF

clone size: .
D gene: .
J gene: TRBJ2-3
V gene: TRBV14
CDR3 DNA: TGTGCCAGCAGCCAAGAGTCCGGGGATACGCAGTATTTT
CDR3 protein: CASSQESGDTQYF

clone size: .
D gene: TRBD2
J gene: TRBJ2-1
V gene: TRBV5-1
CDR3 DNA: TGCGCCAGCAGCTGGAGGTCGAGCGGGGCGGGCAATGAGCAGTTCTTC
CDR3 protein: CASSWRSSGAGNEQFF

clone size: .
D gene: TRBD2
J gene: TRBJ2-4
V gene: TRBV7-8
CDR3 DNA: TGTGCCAGCAGCCCCTCACGCGGGAGGGAAAACATTCAGTACTTC
CDR3 protein: CASSPSRGRENIQYF

clone size: .
D gene: TRBD2
J gene: TRBJ2-3
V gene: TRBV4-2
CDR3 DNA: TGTGCCAGCAGCCCACGGGGCAGCGGGGGGCCAGATACGCAGTATTTT
CDR3 protein: CASSPRGSGGPDTQYF

clone size: .
D gene: .
J gene: TRBJ1-3
V gene: TRBV6-1
CDR3 DNA: TGTGCCAGCAGTGAGGACGGGGGCTGGTTTTATGGCTCTGGAAACACCATATATTTT
CDR3 protein: CASSEDGGWFYGSGNTIYF

clone size: .
D gene: .
J gene: TRBJ1-6
V gene: TRBV9
CDR3 DNA: TGTGCCAGCAGCGTACTTACGGATTCACCCCTCCACTTT
CDR3 protein: CASSVLTDSPLHF

clone size: .
D gene: .
J gene: TRBJ2-3
V gene: TRBV9
CDR3 DNA: TGTGCCAGCAGTGAGGGGCCTCGCACAGATACGCAGTATTTT
CDR3 protein: CASSEGPRTDTQYF

clone size: .
D gene: .
J gene: TRBJ1-2
V gene: TRBV5-1
CDR3 DNA: TGCGCCAGCAGCCTGGACGGTACTAACTATGGCTACACCTTC
CDR3 protein: CASSLDGTNYGYTF

clone size: .
D gene: .
J gene: TRBJ2-4
V gene: TRBV29-1
CDR3 DNA: TGCAGCCAAGAGCCCCAGGGACGTAAGTACTTC
CDR3 protein: CSQEPQGRKYF

clone size: .
D gene: .
J gene: TRBJ1-1
V gene: TRBV28
CDR3 DNA: TGTGCCAGCAGTTTTGGCGGGGGGGAAAAGACTGAAGCTTTCTTT
CDR3 protein: CASSFGGGEKTEAFF

clone size: once
D gene: .
J gene: TRBJ1-2
V gene: TRBV5-4
CDR3 DNA: TGTGCCAGCAGCTTGGAGCAGGCTAACTATGGCTACACCTTC
CDR3 protein: CASSLEQANYGYTF

clone size: .
D gene: .
J gene: TRBJ1-3
V gene: TRBV5-5
CDR3 DNA: TGTGCCAGCAGGGGACTTACCGGAAACACCATATATTTT
CDR3 protein: CASRGLTGNTIYF

clone size: .
D gene: .
J gene: TRBJ2-2
V gene: TRBV19
CDR3 DNA: TGTGCCAGTAGTATAGGAGGGAACACCGGGGAGCTGTTTTTT
CDR3 protein: CASSIGGNTGELFF

clone size: .
D gene: .
J gene: TRBJ1-2
V gene: TRBV6-5
CDR3 DNA: TGTGCCAGCAGTGAAGCACCCTGGGGGGCTAACACCTTC
CDR3 protein: CASSEAPWGANTF

clone size: .
D gene: .
J gene: TRBJ1-1
V gene: TRBV9
CDR3 DNA: TGTGCCAGCAGCCCCTCCCCAGACACTGAAGCTTTCTTT
CDR3 protein: CASSPSPDTEAFF

clone size: .
D gene: .
J gene: TRBJ2-2
V gene: TRBV5-1
CDR3 DNA: TGCGCCAGCAGCTCGTCCGGACTAACCGGGGAGCTGTTTTTT
CDR3 protein: CASSSSGLTGELFF

clone size: few
D gene: TRBD1
J gene: TRBJ1-2
V gene: TRBV10-1
CDR3 DNA: TGCGCCAGCAGGGGATTTAGACAGGGGGCGAACTATGGCTACACCTTC
CDR3 protein: CASRGFRQGANYGYTF

clone size: .
D gene: .
J gene: TRBJ1-1
V gene: TRBV6-5
CDR3 DNA: TGTGCCAGCAGTTACCCCCAGAGAACTGAAGCTTTCTTT
CDR3 protein: CASSYPQRTEAFF

clone size: .
D gene: TRBD1
J gene: TRBJ2-1
V gene: TRBV6-5
CDR3 DNA: TGTGCCAGCAGTTACGGTGACAGGGGTTTTACTGAGCAGTTCTTC
CDR3 protein: CASSYGDRGFTEQFF

clone size: .
D gene: .
J gene: TRBJ1-6
V gene: TRBV6-5
CDR3 DNA: TGTGCCAGCAGTTACGGGGGTCATAATTCACCCCTCCACTTT
CDR3 protein: CASSYGGHNSPLHF

clone size: .
D gene: TRBD2
J gene: TRBJ2-7
V gene: TRBV4-1
CDR3 DNA: TGCGCCAGCAGCCAAGATCCGGGACTAGCGAACCGCTTCTCCTACGAGCAGTACTTC
CDR3 protein: CASSQDPGLANRFSYEQYF

clone size: few
D gene: .
J gene: TRBJ1-6
V gene: TRBV11-2
CDR3 DNA: TGTGCCAGCAGCTTAGTAAGGGATTCACCCCTCCACTTT
CDR3 protein: CASSLVRDSPLHF

clone size: .
D gene: TRBD1
J gene: TRBJ2-3
V gene: TRBV6-5
CDR3 DNA: TGTGCCAGCAGCTTGGGACAGGCAACAGATACGCAGTATTTT
CDR3 protein: CASSLGQATDTQYF

clone size: .
D gene: .
J gene: TRBJ2-1
V gene: TRBV6-1
CDR3 DNA: TGTGCCAGCAGTGAATATCCGAACAGGGTATATCAGTTCTTC
CDR3 protein: CASSEYPNRVYQFF

clone size: .
D gene: TRBD1
J gene: TRBJ1-5
V gene: TRBV6-6
CDR3 DNA: TGTGCCAGCAGTCAACGGGACAGTTCGGGGCAGCCCCAGCATTTT
CDR3 protein: CASSQRDSSGQPQHF

clone size: .
D gene: .
J gene: TRBJ1-5
V gene: TRBV7-2
CDR3 DNA: TGTGCCAGCAGCTTAGGAGGGGTGGGGAGTCAGCCCCAGCATTTT
CDR3 protein: CASSLGGVGSQPQHF

clone size: .
D gene: .
J gene: TRBJ2-2
V gene: TRBV28
CDR3 DNA: TGTGCCAGCAGTCCCCCAGGGGCCGGGGAGCTGTTTTTT
CDR3 protein: CASSPPGAGELFF

clone size: .
D gene: .
J gene: TRBJ2-3
V gene: TRBV6-1
CDR3 DNA: TGTGCCAGCAGTCCAAACTTAGGAGATACGCAGTATTTT
CDR3 protein: CASSPNLGDTQYF

clone size: .
D gene: TRBD1
J gene: TRBJ1-1
V gene: TRBV7-3
CDR3 DNA: TGTGCCAGCAGCCCACCTTGGGACAGTGGAAACACTGAAGCTTTCTTT
CDR3 protein: CASSPPWDSGNTEAFF

clone size: .
D gene: TRBD2
J gene: TRBJ2-1
V gene: TRBV7-2
CDR3 DNA: TGTGCCAGCAGCCTAGCACCAACTAGCGGGCTATACAATGAGCAGTTCTTC
CDR3 protein: CASSLAPTSGLYNEQFF

clone size: .
D gene: TRBD2
J gene: TRBJ2-5
V gene: TRBV11-3
CDR3 DNA: TGTGCCAGCAGCTTACAAGGACTAGCAGACGAGACCCAGTACTTC
CDR3 protein: CASSLQGLADETQYF

clone size: .
D gene: TRBD2
J gene: TRBJ2-2
V gene: TRBV9
CDR3 DNA: TGTGCCAGCAGCGCCTACTTACTAGCGGCGAACACCGGGGAGCTGTTTTTT
CDR3 protein: CASSAYLLAANTGELFF

clone size: .
D gene: .
J gene: TRBJ2-2
V gene: TRBV5-6
CDR3 DNA: TGTGCCAGCAGCTTCAAGGTGGGGACAGGGGAGCTGTTTTTT
CDR3 protein: CASSFKVGTGELFF

clone size: .
D gene: .
J gene: TRBJ2-3
V gene: TRBV6-5
CDR3 DNA: TGTGCCAGCAGTTACACCGGTTTATCTGGCACAGATACGCAGTATTTT
CDR3 protein: CASSYTGLSGTDTQYF

clone size: .
D gene: .
J gene: TRBJ1-5
V gene: TRBV7-9
CDR3 DNA: TGTGCCAGTTATACGGAGGGCGGCCAGCCCCAGCATTTT
CDR3 protein: CASYTEGGQPQHF

clone size: .
D gene: .
J gene: TRBJ1-5
V gene: TRBV6-5
CDR3 DNA: TGTGCCAGCAATAGAGGGGAGAAGCAGCCCCAGCATTTT
CDR3 protein: CASNRGEKQPQHF

clone size: once
D gene: TRBD1
J gene: TRBJ2-3
V gene: TRBV5-5
CDR3 DNA: TGTGCCAGCAGCTTGGAGGGGACAGGGTATTTCACAGATACGCAGTATTTT
CDR3 protein: CASSLEGTGYFTDTQYF

clone size: .
D gene: .
J gene: TRBJ2-5
V gene: TRBV4-1
CDR3 DNA: TGCGCCAGCAGCGCCACACTAGCTTCACTAACACGGGAGACCCAGTACTTC
CDR3 protein: CASSATLASLTRETQYF

clone size: once
D gene: .
J gene: TRBJ1-3
V gene: TRBV7-2
CDR3 DNA: TGTGCCAGCAGCTTAGGGAGGACGGCGGGTACCATATATTTT
CDR3 protein: CASSLGRTAGTIYF

clone size: .
D gene: .
J gene: TRBJ2-2
V gene: TRBV6-5
CDR3 DNA: TGTGCCAGCAGTCGAGGCGGGGAGCTGTTTTTT
CDR3 protein: CASSRGGELFF

clone size: .
D gene: TRBD1
J gene: TRBJ2-2
V gene: TRBV13
CDR3 DNA: TGTGCCAGCAGCGGAAGACAGGGTGGATTTGAGGCCGGGGAGCTGTTTTTT
CDR3 protein: CASSGRQGGFEAGELFF